This T cell receptor beta chain derives from a study of PD-1 blockade in classical Hodgkin lymphoma. Documented time point: cycle 4 day 1 (C4D1), after less than seven weeks of nivolumab. Each patient relapsed following autologous stem cell transplantation, and prior brentuximab vedotin exposure differed. Responses achieved at best were complete response, partial response or progressive disease. CDR3 length equals 15 residues. J was trimmed by 6 bases and V by 3 bases; bases with no gene match: 8. CDR1 SEHNR and CDR2 FQNEAQ come from the germline V gene (reference sequence). TCRdb keeps only in-frame clones here, not all; method: immunoSEQ multiplex PCR. Among about 94,000 clones listed, more than 85% were seen once.

The chain combines TRBV7-9 with TRBJ2-7; 10 bases are a match to TRBD1. This material consisted of peripheral blood mononuclear cells (PBMCs), taken before the fourth cycle of nivolumab. The sequence was obtained from a human donor with classical Hodgkin lymphoma. The CDR3 spells CASSFSRTGGAEQYF. In DNA, the CDR3 is TGTGCCAGCAGCTTCTCGCGGACAGGGGGAGCCGAGCAGTACTTC.